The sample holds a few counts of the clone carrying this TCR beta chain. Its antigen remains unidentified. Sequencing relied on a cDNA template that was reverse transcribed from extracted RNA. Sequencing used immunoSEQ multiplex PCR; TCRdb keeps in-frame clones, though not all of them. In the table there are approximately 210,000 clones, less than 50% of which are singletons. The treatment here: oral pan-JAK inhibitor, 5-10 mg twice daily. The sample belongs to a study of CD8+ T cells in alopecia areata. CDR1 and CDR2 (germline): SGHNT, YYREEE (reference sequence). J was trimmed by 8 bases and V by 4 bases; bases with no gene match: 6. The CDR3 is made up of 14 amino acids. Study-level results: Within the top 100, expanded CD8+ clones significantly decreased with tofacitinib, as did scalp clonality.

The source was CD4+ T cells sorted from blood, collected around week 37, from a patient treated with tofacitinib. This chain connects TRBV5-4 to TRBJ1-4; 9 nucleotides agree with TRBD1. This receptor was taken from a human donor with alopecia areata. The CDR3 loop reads CASSPPGTGEKLFF. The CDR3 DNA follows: TGTGCCAGCAGCCCTCCCGGGACAGGGGAAAAACTGTTTTTT.